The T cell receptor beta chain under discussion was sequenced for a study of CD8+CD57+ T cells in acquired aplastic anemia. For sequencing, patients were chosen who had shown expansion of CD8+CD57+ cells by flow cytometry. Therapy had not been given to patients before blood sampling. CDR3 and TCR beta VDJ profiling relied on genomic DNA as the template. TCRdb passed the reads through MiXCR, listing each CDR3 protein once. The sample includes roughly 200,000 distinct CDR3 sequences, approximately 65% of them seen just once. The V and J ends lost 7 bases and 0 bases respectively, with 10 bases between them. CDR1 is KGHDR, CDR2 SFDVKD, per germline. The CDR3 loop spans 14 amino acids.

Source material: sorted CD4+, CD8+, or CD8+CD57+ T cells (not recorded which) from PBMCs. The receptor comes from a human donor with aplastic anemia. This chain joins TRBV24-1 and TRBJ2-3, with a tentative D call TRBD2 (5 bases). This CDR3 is CATRGRGSTDTQYF. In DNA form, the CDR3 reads TGTGCCACCAGGGGGAGAGGGAGCACAGATACGCAGTATTTT.